This T cell receptor (beta chain) stems from a study of cytomegalovirus exposure and HLA in healthy donors (dated by TCRdb to the late 2010s). About the full investigation: According to an earlier analysis of a few hundred of the donors, about 179 million T cells yielded some 120 million unique TCR beta sequences and approximately 280 Gb of sequence data. Roughly 320 gigabases of sequencing data and roughly 81 million unique TCR sequences made up an early release that covered 500 to 650 HLA-typed donors. Among the roughly 410 genotyped donors, more than 70% belonged to the genetic ancestry cluster associated with self-reported Caucasian donors. The study aimed to test whether signatures of past pathogen exposure could be identified by cataloging public T cell receptors. The T cell repertoires of several hundred subjects were profiled by immunosequencing and related to cytomegalovirus serostatus. Along with the roughly 610-subject first cohort, a separate validation cohort of approximately 110 different subjects was used. High-throughput TCR immunosequencing, statistical association of individual TCRs with disease status, and machine learning were combined to predict cytomegalovirus infection status. To study patterns of TCR occurrence, a later analysis re-analyzed previously published TCR beta repertoires from 666 donors and added high-resolution HLA genotyping. Rather than using new phenotypic data, the later analysis identified candidate immune exposures from TCR beta sequences and from how often those sequences occurred across donors. To decide whether each TCR beta V gene segment behaved as functional or pseudogenic, an earlier analysis of fewer than 750 of the donors relied on high-throughput TCR beta sequencing. Donor age, sex, ethnicity and CMV serostatus were compiled alongside the repertoire data. Genome-wide SNP genotypes for about 65% of the 666 donors were used in a later genetic analysis, which treated that subset as a discovery cohort. Every discovery cohort repertoire had been produced on one sequencing platform. HLA typing covered class I and class II loci at four-digit resolution. The number of typed donors differed by locus: about 620-640 for A, B, C, DRB1 and DQB1; approximately 540 for DQA1; 606 for DPA1; and approximately 450 for DPB1. Because of strong linkage in the cohort, roughly five DR-DQ haplotypes were treated as single units for association and clustering. On average, roughly 200,000 unique TCR beta nucleotide sequences were sequenced per donor among 398 genotyped donors of the cohort, with roughly 19% of those sequences being non-productive. General study outcomes and caveats: When HLA alleles, especially DR and DQ, strongly co-occurred, attributing TCR associations to individual alleles was difficult. Presence/absence analyses assumed roughly uniform sequencing depth across donors, an assumption that may not hold. A later analysis reported that several top co-occurrence clusters appeared linked to parvovirus B19, influenza, CMV and Epstein-Barr virus. A later analysis found that TCR association rates varied across HLA loci, with DRB1 alleles showing the most associated TCRs and HLA-C alleles the fewest. A few of the identified cytomegalovirus-associated TCR beta chains were confirmed in vitro to be specific for cytomegalovirus antigens. The classifier was reported to diagnose cytomegalovirus status with high specificity and sensitivity in both the original and validation cohorts. A later analysis associated about 17,000 TCR beta sequences with specific HLA alleles at a false discovery rate of 0.05. While some public TCRs were present in many individuals, most TCR sequences turned up only very rarely across donors. In a later analysis, HLA-associated TCR beta chains were found to be more clonally expanded and to have lower generation probabilities than equally common non-associated chains. According to the authors, the approach could potentially be generalized to other disease states and immunological phenotypes. Because some donors lacked HLA typing at each locus, the association tests relied only on the typed subset. A cluster of highly shared sequence variants was judged likely to be a technical artifact of the sequencing pipeline. The cohort was sequenced for TCR beta chains only, and without alpha or paired-chain data the features that could be detected were limited. In an earlier analysis of fewer than 750 of the donors, most TCR beta V segments were observed in productive rearrangements about 87% or about 30% of the time, broadly matching IMGT annotations. For the cohort, immune exposure information was limited to CMV serostatus. In a later genetic analysis, a missense DCLRE1C variant was associated with V-gene and J-gene trimming of TCR beta chains, and the association was replicated in an independent cohort. A further reported finding was that TCR beta sequences accurately predicted the HLA-A and HLA-B alleles for most subjects in the first cohort. Linkage disequilibrium might explain the correlated functional status among segregating V segments, but an unknown experimental factor could not be ruled out. Because counts were too low, 15 to 20 rarely observed V segments, including chromosome 9 orphons, were excluded from the earlier analysis of 587 of the donors. A later genetic analysis reported fewer N-insertions in productive TCRs among donors in an Asian-associated ancestry cluster than the roughly 670-donor mean. A later analysis found that most CMV-associated TCR beta chains appeared HLA-restricted, with HLA associations seemingly driven largely by CMV exposure. In the study, about 150 TCR beta chains were listed as associated with cytomegalovirus.

Library creation used the immunoSEQ multiplex PCR assay. For the multiplex PCR, a mixture combining 60 forward primers for TCR Vbeta segments and 13 reverse primers for TCR Jbeta segments was used. The CDR3 region of rearranged TCR beta genes was amplified from genomic DNA by a multiplex PCR assay. The Illumina HiSeq System was used to sequence the amplified TCR beta libraries as 87-base-pair reads. For the original study's pipeline: Across the 700 or so repertoires, a later analysis counted 80 million or so unique TCR beta chains, roughly 11 million of which were shared by at least two donors. Raw reads were error-corrected and collapsed into unique sequences by a nearest-neighbor algorithm in which closely related sequences were merged to remove PCR and sequencing errors. CDR3 sequences were aligned to IMGT reference sequences to assign V, D and J gene segments. Each retained sequence needed at least a six-nucleotide match to both a V gene segment and a J gene segment. Rearrangements were classified as productive when the CDR3 lacked stop codons and remained in frame with V and J, and all other rearrangements were classified as non-productive. CDR3 was defined according to IMGT convention as the region running from the second conserved V-encoded cysteine to the conserved J-encoded phenylalanine. Sequences without an unambiguous match to a single V gene segment were excluded from the earlier analysis of about 640 of the donors. An earlier analysis of about 590 of the donors classified V segments as functional when productive rearrangements were above 56.7% and as segregating when the standard deviation between donors was above 5%. A statistical classification framework was built to diagnose cytomegalovirus status from the catalog of TCR beta chain sequences. In a later analysis, TCR nucleotide sequences were compared against IMGT/GENE-DB human TR gene sequences so that V and J genes could be assigned. A later analysis assigned CDR3 sequences and most-parsimonious VDJ recombination scenarios with the TCRdist pipeline. A later analysis defined each TCR beta chain by its CDR3 amino acid sequence plus V-gene family, and excluded reads lacking a unique V-gene family. As a way to deal with suspected cross-contamination and a sequencing artifact, a later analysis dropped 592 nucleotide sequences that were highly shared and had low generation probability. In a later analysis, a clonal expansion index for each public chain was calculated from normalized within-repertoire ranks of inferred template counts. In a later analysis, generation probabilities were computed using a VDJ recombination model fitted to out-of-frame rearrangements, and the results were checked against IGoR. Hypergeometric tests were used in a later analysis to score TCR-TCR, TCR-HLA and TCR-CMV co-occurrence, with a repertoire-size bias correction applied to the TCR pairs. False discovery rates were estimated in a later analysis by permuting HLA or CMV assignments 20 times. A later analysis grouped co-occurring TCRs with DBSCAN, adding TCRdist sequence similarity when clustering within HLA-allele-positive subsets. Co-occurrence clustering excluded repertoires with fewer than 30,000 or more than 120,000 public chains, plus five with anomalous nucleotide sharing. Imported from immuneACCESS, the table was reduced by TCRdb to in-frame sequences with V and J called. These copies leave out some clones; in studies compared against another copy, an unresolved V gene accounts for under half, and the cause of the remainder is not known. V and J calls and clone size come straight from that table; D and trimming were deduced from the DNA. A total of 100,000 to 140,000 clones appear in this sample, under 85% of them only once. Roughly 3.9% of the sample belongs to the ten largest clones.

The cohort comprised under 700 healthy bone marrow donors. All cohort members were sampled while nominally healthy, although unrecorded immune exposures were likely present. The donor was CMV seronegative and was included in the group of several hundred seronegative cohort members. A peripheral blood sample was collected from each donor, and TCR beta sequencing was performed on peripheral blood mononuclear cells. Genomic DNA extraction from the blood cell samples was performed with the Qiagen DNeasy Blood Extraction Kit. Points on this clone: Its antigen is not yet known. Per-base qualities were not stored, and no clone one base away is much larger.

The sequenced sample was PBMCs. The TCR was taken from a male donor in good health and CMV-seronegative.

The sequenced DNA: TGCGCCAGCAGCTTGGGACAGGGTATAGAGCAGTTCTTC. Its product reads: CASSLGQGIEQFF. Rearrangement joined TRBV5-1 to TRBJ2-1, and 7 junctional nucleotides match TRBD1. The CDR3 numbers 13 residues from cysteine through phenylalanine. Just CDR3 DNA is preserved here, 39 bases in frame from base 1. The germline V gene sets CDR1 to SGHRS and CDR2 to YFSETQ. Germline trimming amounts to 0 bases on V and 10 bases on J, with 4 as the count of junction bases outside the gene matches.